The TCR beta chain under discussion was sequenced for a study of blood T cell repertoires in COVID-19. The CDR3 contains 17 residues. The germline gives CDR1 MNHNY, CDR2 SVGAGI (reference sequence). V shed 5 bases and J shed 0 bases, with 17 bases lying between them. In the study's own analysis: Estimation of nucleated cell counts was performed using reference gene primer amplification. TCRdb keeps only in-frame clones here, not all; method: immunoSEQ multiplex PCR. Clonal size and the V and J genes are those of that table, whereas D and trimming came from the DNA. The sample has around 67,000 clones, about 80% seen once.

Sample: peripheral blood. The chain links TRBV6-6 to TRBJ2-1; the D is unclear. The receptor was isolated from a woman aged 65 to 85 with acute or convalescent COVID-19. The CDR3 is CASSHPIAPGSYNEQFF. Here the CDR3 DNA reads TGTGCCAGCAGTCACCCTATCGCGCCGGGCTCCTACAATGAGCAGTTCTTC.